These 15 T cell receptor beta chains were sequenced from one sample in a study of cytomegalovirus exposure and HLA in healthy donors. It was with 60 Vbeta and 13 Jbeta primers that the PCR ran. Method: immunoSEQ multiplex PCR; TCRdb's copy keeps in-frame clones and lacks some. The table has about 120,000 clones, 10% seen once. The sample consisted of PBMCs. The receptors derive from a woman aged 18-29 years in good health and CMV-seropositive.

The sample holds a few counts of this clone. The chain links TRBV6-6 to TRBJ2-3; tentatively, D is TRBD2 (6 bases). In germline, CDR1 is MNHNY, CDR2 SVGAGI (reference sequence). The CDR3 has 15 residues. The ends were cut back, 0 bases at V and 4 bases at J, with 11 bases in the middle. The CDR3 coding sequence is TGTGCCAGCAGTTACTCTCGGGGAGGAGCAGATACGCAGTATTTT. It specifies CASSYSRGGADTQYF.

The rearrangement uses TRBV6-5 and TRBJ2-7; D may be TRBD2 (6 bases). CDR3 length: 14 amino acids. From germline, CDR1 is MNHEY and CDR2 SVGAGI. V was shortened by 2 bases and J by 0 bases, with 8 bases between the two germline ends. The chain's CDR3 is CASSYGRDSYEQYF. CDR3 DNA: TGTGCCAGCAGTTACGGGCGGGACTCCTACGAGCAGTACTTC.

The chain couples TRBV29-1 to TRBJ1-4; possible D gene TRBD1, 5 bases. CDR3 length: 12 residues. From germline, CDR1 is SQVTM and CDR2 ANQGSEA. Trimming shortened V by 6 bases and J by 6 bases, and 11 bases separated the two germline ends. CDR3 sequence reads: CSVGWDYEKLFF. The DNA for the CDR3 is TGCAGCGTGGGATGGGACTATGAAAAACTGTTTTTT.

This clone was picked up a small number of times. The chain uses TRBV28 and TRBJ2-3; D unclear. Germline assignment: CDR1 MDHEN and CDR2 SYDVKM. This CDR3 comprises 15 residues. The V and J ends lost 6 bases and 2 bases respectively, with 15 bases between them. This CDR3 reads CASSPLTDNTDTQYF. In DNA, the CDR3 is TGTGCCAGCAGCCCCTTAACTGACAACACAGATACGCAGTATTTT. Supplemented by reference TRBV28 and TRBJ2-3, the full variable domain reads DVKVTQSSRYLVKRTGEKVFLECVQDMDHENMFWYRQDPGLGLRLIYFSYDVKMKEKGDIPEGYSVSREKKERFSLILESASTNQTSMYLCASSPLTDNTDTQYFGPGTRLTVL.

The CDR3, as DNA: TGTGCCAGCAGCTCCACAACATTACAGTTTTCCGGGGAGCTGTTTTTT. Amino acid sequence: CASSSTTLQFSGELFF. The rearrangement joins TRBV7-9 to TRBJ2-2; no definite D call. The CDR3 is 16 amino acids. In germline, CDR1 is SEHNR, CDR2 FQNEAQ (reference sequence). V gave up 4 bases and J gave up 6 bases, with 18 bases separating them. The whole variable domain, filled in from reference TRBV7-9 and TRBJ2-2, reads DTGVSQNPRHKITKRGQNVTFRCDPISEHNRLYWYRQTLGQGPEFLTYFQNEAQLEKSRLLSDRFSAERPKGSFSTLEIQRTEQGDSAMYLCASSSTTLQFSGELFFGEGSRLTVL.

This clone was counted between two and nine times. The chain combines TRBV10-3 with TRBJ2-2, with 10 bases matching TRBD2. J was trimmed by 4 bases and V by 10 bases; bases with no gene match: 6. The CDR3 length is 14 residues. Germline CDR1 reads ENHRY; CDR2 reads SYGVKD. The CDR3 sequence: CATQGLATTGELFF. The CDR3 DNA reads as TGTGCCACCCAGGGACTAGCGACCACCGGGGAGCTGTTTTTT.

V usage is TRBV6-1 and J usage is TRBJ1-2; D is perhaps TRBD1 (6 bases). The V gene's germline CDR1 is MNHNS and CDR2 SASEGT. V was clipped by 2 bases and J by 7 bases, with 14 bases between them. This CDR3 contains 14 residues. CDR3 amino acids: CASSERAGAGGYTF. CDR3 nucleotides: TGTGCCAGCAGTGAAAGGGCAGGGGCTGGTGGCTACACCTTC.

This clone was seen a handful of times. The chain has TRBV19 and TRBJ2-2, with a weak D call TRBD2 (6 bases). Germline V CDR1 and CDR2: LNHDA, SQIVND (reference sequence). This CDR3 comprises 15 residues. The germline V and J ends were trimmed by 3 bases and 5 bases, with 13 bases remaining between them. DNA of the CDR3: TGTGCCAGTAGTATCGCGGGGCGAGGGACCGGGGAGCTGTTTTTT. This codes for CASSIAGRGTGELFF.

The chain couples TRBV4-1 to TRBJ2-7, with D maybe TRBD1 (6 bases). The germline V gene encodes CDR1 MGHRA and CDR2 YSYEKL. The CDR3 spans 16 residues. Trimming left V 4 bases short and J 3 bases short, with 19 bases between. CDR3 loop: CASSPPLRTEHYEQYF. The DNA for the CDR3 is TGCGCCAGCAGCCCACCTTTAAGGACAGAGCACTACGAGCAGTACTTC.

The table lists this clone with a few counts. The J gene is TRBJ2-5, the V gene TRBV5-4; 9 nucleotides align to TRBD1. The CDR3 covers 19 residues. Germline CDR1 is SGHNT and CDR2 is YYREEE (reference sequence). V lost 3 bases and J lost 6; bases outside the gene matches: 21. The CDR3 reads CASSSPISRTGVWGKTQYF. CDR3 sequence (DNA): TGTGCCAGCAGCTCACCCATATCCCGGACAGGGGTTTGGGGGAAGACCCAGTACTTC. The full variable domain, rest sourced from reference TRBV5-4 and TRBJ2-5, is ETGVTQSPTHLIKTRGQQVTLRCSSQSGHNTVSWYQQALGQGPQFIFQYYREEENGRGNFPPRFSGLQFPNYSSELNVNALELDDSALYLCASSSPISRTGVWGKTQYFGPGTRLLVL.

This clone has just a few counts. V and J are TRBV7-2 and TRBJ1-4; D gene uncertain. The CDR3 extends over 13 amino acids. The germline V gene has CDR1 SGHTA and CDR2 FQGNSA. Trimming cost V 4 bases and J 3 bases, with 6 bases left between them. The DNA for the CDR3 is TGTGCCAGCAGCTGGCGGGCTAATGAAAAACTGTTTTTT. Translated, it gives CASSWRANEKLFF.

This clone has more than one count but fewer than ten. The J gene is TRBJ1-5, the V gene TRBV15; tentative D call: TRBD1 (5 bases). Germline values: CDR1 LNHNV, CDR2 YYDKDF (reference sequence). The CDR3 runs to 13 residues. The ends were cut back, 6 bases at V and 2 bases at J, with 8 bases in the middle. DNA for the CDR3: TGTGCCACCAGGGAAGGGGGCAATCAGCCCCAGCATTTT. Translating it yields CATREGGNQPQHF. Looking up the rest from reference TRBV15 and TRBJ1-5 gives the full variable domain: DAMVIQNPRYQVTQFGKPVTLSCSQTLNHNVMYWYQQKSSQAPKLLFHYYDKDFNNEADTPDNFQSRRPNTSFCFLDIRSPGLGDTAMYLCATREGGNQPQHFGDGTRLSIL.

Written as DNA, the CDR3 is TGCGCCAGCAGCCATTCCCCGGGACTAGCGGGAGGTAGGTCCTACGAGCAGTACTTC. It yields the protein CASSHSPGLAGGRSYEQYF. This chain links TRBV4-1 with TRBJ2-7; TRBD2 agrees at 15 bases. Losses at the gene ends were 3 bases for V and 1 base for J; bases not matched to a gene: 10. CDR3 length equals 19 residues. Germline V gene sequence: CDR1 MGHRA, CDR2 YSYEKL.

This clone was seen only a few times. The genes are TRBV10-3 and TRBJ2-7; the D gene is possibly TRBD2 (5 bases). The CDR3 consists of 13 residues. Trimming pared 6 bases from V and 2 bases from J, leaving 11 bases between. Germline CDR1 ENHRY, CDR2 SYGVKD. This CDR3 is CAIRLDGAYEQYF. The CDR3 bases are TGTGCCATCAGGCTCGACGGGGCCTACGAGCAGTACTTC.

This clone has a handful of counts. The gene calls are TRBV19 and TRBJ1-5; no definite D call. V gave up 4 bases and J gave up 0 bases, with 7 bases separating them. The germline V gene encodes CDR1 LNHDA and CDR2 SQIVND (reference sequence). The CDR3 sequence is 14 residues long. This CDR3 reads CASSTSYSNQPQHF. The CDR3 region has the DNA TGTGCCAGTAGTACCTCCTATAGCAATCAGCCCCAGCATTTT.